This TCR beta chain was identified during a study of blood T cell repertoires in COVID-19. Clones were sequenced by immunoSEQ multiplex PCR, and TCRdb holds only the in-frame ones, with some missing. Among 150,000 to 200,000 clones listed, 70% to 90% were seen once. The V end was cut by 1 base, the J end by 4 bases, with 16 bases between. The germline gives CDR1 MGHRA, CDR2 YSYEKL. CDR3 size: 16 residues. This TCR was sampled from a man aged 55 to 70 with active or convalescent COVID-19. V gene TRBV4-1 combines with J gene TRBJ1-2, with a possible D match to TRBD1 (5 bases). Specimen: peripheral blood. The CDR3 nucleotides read TGCGCCAGCAGCCAAGTTTGGGGGGTTCTGGGCTATGGCTACACCTTC. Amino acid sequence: CASSQVWGVLGYGYTF.